The entry below gives a single TCR beta chain sequence along with its context. Its antigen is still unknown. Base qualities are not recorded, but no much larger clone differs from it by a single base. To prepare the library, the immunoSEQ multiplex PCR assay was applied. For the multiplex PCR, a mixture combining 60 forward primers for TCR Vbeta segments and 13 reverse primers for TCR Jbeta segments was used. Amplification of the CDR3 region of rearranged TCR beta genes was performed with a multiplex PCR assay on genomic DNA. On the Illumina HiSeq System, the amplified TCR beta libraries were sequenced as 87-base-pair reads. Regarding the original processing steps: In a later analysis, roughly 80 million unique TCR beta chains were counted across the approximately 640 repertoires, and approximately 9.9 million of these chains were shared by at least two donors. Raw reads were error-corrected and collapsed into unique sequences by a nearest-neighbor algorithm in which closely related sequences were merged to remove PCR and sequencing errors. To assign V, D and J gene segments, CDR3 sequences were aligned to IMGT reference sequences. Each retained sequence needed at least a six-nucleotide match to both a V gene segment and a J gene segment. A rearrangement counted as productive if the CDR3 had no stop codons and remained in frame with V and J, and every other rearrangement counted as non-productive. Following IMGT convention, CDR3 was defined as the stretch from the second conserved V-encoded cysteine up to the conserved J-encoded phenylalanine. Sequences without an unambiguous match to a single V gene segment were excluded from the earlier analysis of several hundred of the donors. An earlier analysis of approximately 590 of the donors called V segments functional above 56.7% productive rearrangements and segregating when the between-donor standard deviation exceeded 5%. A statistical classification framework was built to diagnose cytomegalovirus status from the catalog of TCR beta chain sequences. V and J gene assignment, in a later analysis, came from comparing TCR nucleotide sequences with IMGT/GENE-DB human TR gene sequences. A later analysis assigned CDR3 sequences and most-parsimonious VDJ recombination scenarios with the TCRdist pipeline. In a later analysis, every TCR beta chain was defined by the combination of its CDR3 amino acid sequence and its V-gene family, and reads without a unique V-gene family were dropped. A later analysis removed several hundred highly shared, low-generation-probability nucleotide sequences to deal with suspected cross-contamination and a sequencing artifact. For each public chain, a later analysis derived a clonal expansion index from normalized ranks of inferred template counts within each repertoire. In a later analysis, generation probabilities were computed with a VDJ recombination model fitted to out-of-frame rearrangements, and the resulting probabilities were checked against IGoR. In a later analysis, hypergeometric tests were used to score TCR-TCR, TCR-HLA and TCR-CMV co-occurrence, with a repertoire-size bias correction applied to TCR pairs. To estimate false discovery rates, a later analysis permuted the HLA or CMV assignments 20 times. In a later analysis, co-occurring TCRs were grouped using DBSCAN, and TCRdist sequence similarity was added for clustering within HLA-allele-positive subsets. Repertoires with fewer than 30,000 or more than 120,000 public chains, plus five repertoires with anomalous nucleotide sharing, were excluded from co-occurrence clustering. TCRdb holds this immuneACCESS table with in-frame rearrangements only. Some clones are missing; in checked studies, unresolved V genes explain under half, and the rest has no known cause. The V and J calls and clone size are taken from that table; D and trimming were inferred from the DNA. The sample table holds some 67,000 clones, of which over 75% were seen once. The ten largest clones capture 9.5% to 13% of the sample.

The data belong to a study of cytomegalovirus exposure and HLA in healthy donors (dated 2017 in TCRdb). The study in broad terms: According to an earlier analysis of 450 to 650 of the donors, about 179 million T cells yielded some 120 million unique TCR beta sequences and 250 to 350 Gb of sequence data. A later genetic analysis used genome-wide SNP genotypes for about three fifths of the roughly 700 donors, treating that subset as a discovery cohort. A separate validation cohort of more than 100 different subjects was used in addition to the approximately 670-subject first cohort. An early release that covered roughly 600 HLA-typed donors contained 250 to 350 gigabases of sequencing data and approximately 85 million unique TCR sequences. All discovery cohort repertoires had been generated using a single sequencing platform. An earlier analysis of approximately 500 of the donors applied high-throughput TCR beta sequencing to assess whether each TCR beta V gene segment acted as functional or pseudogenic. In a later analysis, previously published TCR beta repertoires from 550 to 750 donors were re-analyzed and high-resolution HLA genotyping was added so that TCR occurrence patterns could be studied. The study was designed to test whether signatures of past pathogen exposure could be identified by cataloging public T cell receptors. In the later analysis, no new phenotypic data were used to find candidate immune exposures; instead, reliance was placed on TCR beta sequences and their occurrence across donors. The number of donors typed differed by locus, with roughly 629-640 for A, B, C, DRB1 and DQB1, roughly 520 for DQA1, 600 to 610 for DPA1, and some 470 for DPB1. Donor age, sex, ethnicity and CMV serostatus were collected together with the repertoire data. Several DR-DQ haplotypes were handled as single units for association and clustering, since linkage in the cohort was strong. HLA typing covered class I and class II loci at four-digit resolution. Among the approximately 430 genotyped donors, about 85% belonged to the genetic ancestry cluster associated with self-reported Caucasian donors. High-throughput TCR immunosequencing, statistical association of individual TCRs with disease status, and machine learning were combined to predict cytomegalovirus infection status. The study used immunosequencing to profile the T cell repertoires of under 700 subjects and linked those repertoires to cytomegalovirus serostatus. On average, roughly 240,000 unique TCR beta nucleotide sequences were sequenced per donor among 398 genotyped donors of the cohort, with roughly a sixth of those sequences being non-productive. Summary of the overall study and its limitations: The study listed approximately 150 TCR beta chains as associated with cytomegalovirus. The classifier was reported to diagnose cytomegalovirus status with high specificity and sensitivity in both the original cohort and the validation cohort. Compared with equally common non-associated chains, HLA-associated TCR beta chains in a later analysis were more clonally expanded and had lower generation probabilities. Several of the top co-occurrence clusters appeared to be linked to parvovirus B19, influenza, CMV and Epstein-Barr virus, according to a later analysis. A later analysis found that most CMV-associated TCR beta chains appeared HLA-restricted, with HLA associations seemingly driven largely by CMV exposure. An earlier analysis of around 500 of the donors showed that most TCR beta V segments appeared in productive rearrangements either about 87% or about 30% of the time, which broadly matched IMGT annotations. In vitro tests confirmed that a few of the cytomegalovirus-associated TCR beta chains recognize cytomegalovirus antigens. At a false discovery rate of 0.05, a later analysis linked some 18,000 TCR beta sequences to specific HLA alleles. Some IMGT-functional V segments, including TRBV6-2 and TRBV6-3, could not be told apart with the 87-base-pair reads, so those segments were excluded. Seventeen rarely observed V segments, including chromosome 9 orphons, were excluded from the earlier analysis of several hundred of the donors because counts were too low. A further reported finding was that TCR beta sequences accurately predicted the HLA-A and HLA-B alleles for most subjects in the first cohort. In a later analysis, TCR association rates were found to vary across HLA loci, with the most associated TCRs seen for DRB1 alleles and the fewest for HLA-C alleles. Across donors, most TCR sequences were observed very rarely, whereas some public TCRs were present in many individuals. For the cohort, immune exposure information was limited to CMV serostatus. A later genetic analysis reported fewer N-insertions in productive TCRs among donors in an Asian-associated ancestry cluster than the roughly 700-donor mean. Linkage disequilibrium might explain the correlated functional status among segregating V segments, but an unknown experimental factor could not be excluded. Presence/absence analyses assumed roughly uniform sequencing depth across donors, an assumption that may not hold. The cohort was sequenced for TCR beta chains only, and without alpha or paired-chain data the features that could be detected were limited. When HLA alleles, especially DR and DQ, strongly co-occurred, TCR associations were difficult to assign to individual alleles. A cluster of highly shared sequence variants was judged likely to be a technical artifact of the sequencing pipeline. Because HLA typing was missing for some donors at each locus, association tests included only the typed subset. An association between a missense DCLRE1C variant and V-gene and J-gene trimming of TCR beta chains was found in a later genetic analysis and replicated in an independent cohort. According to the authors, the approach could potentially be generalized to other disease states and immunological phenotypes.

V and J are truncated by 2 bases and 2 bases respectively, leaving an intervening sequence of 10 bases. CDR1 and CDR2 were assigned from the germline V gene as MNHNS and SASEGT. Including the terminal cysteine and phenylalanine, the CDR3 comprises 15 residues. Kept here is only the CDR3 DNA, which spans 45 bases and is read in frame from base 1. The cohort consisted of 600 or so healthy bone marrow donors. All cohort members were sampled while nominally healthy, although unrecorded immune exposures were likely present. The donor tested CMV seropositive and was one of the 289 seropositive cohort members. A peripheral blood sample was provided by each donor, and peripheral blood mononuclear cells were used for TCR beta sequencing. The Qiagen DNeasy Blood Extraction Kit was used to extract genomic DNA from the blood cell samples.

The chain is assembled from TRBV6-1 and TRBJ1-5, with a weak D call of TRBD1 (5 bases match). The clonotype originates from a woman aged 30 to 39 in good health and CMV-seropositive. Sequencing was performed on PBMCs. The encoded CDR3 is CASSEYRYGNQPQHF. At the DNA level, the sequence is TGTGCCAGCAGTGAATACAGGTACGGCAATCAGCCCCAGCATTTT.